This T cell receptor beta chain was captured by sequencing in a study of T cell repertoires in cytomegalovirus infection. TCRdb analysed the reads with MiXCR anew, one entry per CDR3 protein. The table shows 600,000 to 800,000 distinct CDR3 sequences, with around 24% occurring only once. The TCR sequence derives from a human donor in good health (CMV status not recorded). Some clones in this sample may be carry-over from other donors' samples. The sequenced sample consisted of CD8+ T cells from PBMCs.

CDR3 in amino acids: CSVESLETGELFF. In DNA form, the CDR3 reads TGCAGCGTTGAGAGCTTGGAGACCGGGGAGCTGTTTTTT. This chain joins TRBV29-1 and TRBJ2-2; D call uncertain. The CDR3 totals 13 residues. V was clipped by 3 bases and J by 5 bases, with 10 bases between them. The V gene's germline CDR1 is SQVTM and CDR2 ANQGSEA.